A single sample is the source of the 9 T cell receptor beta chains below, sequenced in a study of response to subunit inactivated influenza vaccine. TCRdb re-called the RT-PCR reads through MiXCR, storing one row per CDR3 protein. This sample has more than 550,000 distinct CDR3 sequences; about 11% occur once, and the top ten carry approximately 9.9%. These records were also assigned to another study, of T cells expressing NK-cell markers. Turning to that study: UMIs were included in TCR beta cDNA generated by 5'RACE template switching.

The starting material was PBMCs from blood, obtained on the day of vaccination. The receptors shown here come from a man aged 50 to 59 who received an inactivated influenza vaccine.

The CDR3 here is CSARGTGGQIEQFF. The CDR3 region has the DNA TGCAGTGCTAGAGGGACAGGGGGTCAGATTGAGCAGTTCTTC. The chain carries TRBV20-1 and TRBJ2-1, with 10 bases that match TRBD1. V was pared by 1 base and J by 9 bases, with 6 bases of the junction left unmatched. The CDR3 covers 14 residues. Germline loops: CDR1 DFQATT, CDR2 SNEGSKA (reference sequence).

In this sample, this clonotype turned up a few times. This chain uses TRBV14 with TRBJ1-6, with 7 bases matching TRBD1. CDR3 length: 15 residues. Germline-derived CDR1 and CDR2 are SGHDN and FVKESK. The V segment lost 0 bases and the J segment 8 bases; nucleotides outside the gene matches: 4. In DNA, the CDR3 is TGTGCCAGCAGCCAAGATTCAGGGGGGGATTCACCCCTCCACTTT. As protein: CASSQDSGGDSPLHF. Based on the CDR3 plus reference TRBV14 and TRBJ1-6, the full variable domain is EAGVTQFPSHSVIEKGQTVTLRCDPISGHDNLYWYRRVMGKEIKFLLHFVKESKQDESGMPNNRFLAERTGGTYSTLKVQPAELEDSGVYFCASSQDSGGDSPLHFGNGTRLTVT.

V usage is TRBV25-1 and J usage is TRBJ2-3; TRBD2 might be the D (5 bases). Germline loops: CDR1 MGHDK, CDR2 SYGVNS. This CDR3 has 16 residues. V lost 4 bases and J lost 2, with 16 bases in between. The DNA for the CDR3 is TGTGCCAGCAGTGGTCGAGAGGGAAGGGTCACAGATACGCAGTATTTT. This encodes CASSGREGRVTDTQYF.

J is TRBJ2-7 and V is TRBV4-3; 12 bases fit TRBD2. Per germline, CDR1 LGHNA and CDR2 YSLEER. The CDR3 extends over 17 amino acids. Trimming removed 0 bases from V and 2 bases from J; junction bases left unmatched: 5. The CDR3 nucleotides are TGCGCCAGCAGCCAAGAGCTAGCGGGAGGGCCCACCTACGAGCAGTACTTC. Protein: CASSQELAGGPTYEQYF.

This clonotype has just a few counts. The V gene is TRBV27, the J gene TRBJ2-7; D might be TRBD1 (6 bases). The germline CDR1 and CDR2 sequences are MNHEY and SMNVEV (reference sequence). The CDR3 has 14 amino acids. V dropped 4 bases and J dropped 4 bases, with 14 bases sitting between them. CDR3 DNA: TGTGCCAGCAGTTCAATCGGACAGTTATACGAGCAGTACTTC. The encoded protein is CASSSIGQLYEQYF.

This clonotype was observed a few times. The chain carries TRBV6-1 and TRBJ2-3; 8 nucleotides agree with TRBD1. V was clipped by 8 bases and J by 1 base; unmatched bases: 8. This CDR3 spans 15 amino acids. Germline values: CDR1 MNHNS, CDR2 SASEGT. The CDR3 nucleotides are TGTGCCAGCGGAGCCGGGACAGGTCGCACAGATACGCAGTATTTT. Translated: CASGAGTGRTDTQYF.

Only a few counts were recorded for this clonotype. This chain joins TRBV7-8 and TRBJ1-5; D is uncertain. Germline values: CDR1 SGHVS, CDR2 FQNEAQ. The CDR3 runs 12 residues. The germline V and J ends were trimmed by 5 bases and 7 bases, with 9 bases remaining between them. As DNA, the CDR3 is TGTGCCAGCAGCAAGTTTCAACAGCCCCAGCATTTT. The encoded protein is CASSKFQQPQHF. The whole variable domain, remainder taken from reference TRBV7-8 and TRBJ1-5, is GAGVSQSPRYKVAKRGQDVALRCDPISGHVSLFWYQQALGQGPEFLTYFQNEAQLDKSGLPSDRFFAERPEGSVSTLKIQRTQQEDSAVYLCASSKFQQPQHFGDGTRLSIL.

In this sample, this clonotype turned up a few times. The chain combines TRBV2 with TRBJ2-1, with D perhaps matching TRBD1 (5 bases). Germline V gives CDR1 SNHLY, CDR2 FYNNEI. V lost 3 bases and J lost 6, with 18 bases in between. This CDR3 is built from 16 residues. Here the CDR3 DNA reads TGTGCCAGCAGTGAGGTGCAGGGAAGCTTGGGCAATGAGCAGTTCTTC. This codes for CASSEVQGSLGNEQFF. Full variable domain (remainder filled in from reference TRBV2 and TRBJ2-1): EPEVTQTPSHQVTQMGQEVILRCVPISNHLYFYWYRQILGQKVEFLVSFYNNEISEKSEIFDDQFSVERPDGSNFTLKIRSTKLEDSAMYFCASSEVQGSLGNEQFFGPGTRLTVL.

The chain links TRBV19 to TRBJ2-1; D is possibly TRBD1 (6 bases). Germline V CDR1 and CDR2: LNHDA, SQIVND (reference sequence). Deletions cut 4 bases from V and 4 bases from J, with 11 bases between. There are 14 residues in the CDR3. DNA of the CDR3: TGTGCCAGTAGTACGGGACAACTATACAATGAGCAGTTCTTC. Translation: CASSTGQLYNEQFF.